The 13 T cell receptor beta chains below were found in one sample sequenced in a study of blood T cell repertoires in COVID-19. TCRdb's table, derived via immunoSEQ multiplex PCR, lists solely in-frame clones and lacks some. This sample carries roughly 570,000 clones, 70% to 90% of them seen once, and the ten largest clones take 7.8%. Sequencing was carried out using peripheral blood. The source of these receptors is a woman aged 45-60 years with COVID-19, enrolled during active disease.

The chain has TRBV19 and TRBJ2-4, with D perhaps TRBD2 (5 bases). The V and J ends lost 7 bases and 7 bases respectively, with 14 bases between them. The CDR3 is 13 amino acids. CDR1 LNHDA and CDR2 SQIVND come from the germline V gene (reference sequence). CDR3 amino acids: CASMGSRGNIQYF. As DNA, the CDR3 is TGTGCCAGTATGGGGAGTCGAGGCAACATTCAGTACTTC.

Here the CDR3 reads CASSSGTSSYEQYF. The CDR3 region has the DNA TGTGCCAGCAGCTCCGGGACTAGCTCCTACGAGCAGTACTTC. This chain links TRBV9 with TRBJ2-7; TRBD2 aligns across 8 bases. V was pared by 4 bases and J by 0 bases, with 3 bases of the junction left unmatched. Germline CDR1 is SGDLS and CDR2 is YYNGEE. The CDR3 loop spans 14 amino acids.

This chain links TRBV7-9 with TRBJ1-1; D gene unclear. Trimming stripped 9 bases from V and 6 bases from J, with 14 bases between. CDR1 is SEHNR, CDR2 FQNEAQ, per germline (reference sequence). This CDR3 region has 12 residues. The DNA for the CDR3 is TGTGCCAGTGGGAGGGCCTTAGCTGAAGCTTTCTTT. It is translated as CASGRALAEAFF.

The chain uses TRBV7-2 and TRBJ2-7; 9 bases fit TRBD1. The CDR3 loop spans 15 amino acids. CDR1 and CDR2 (germline): SGHTA, FQGNSA. V dropped 5 bases and J dropped 0; count of bases not matched to a gene: 5. CDR3 sequence reads: CASSPGTGSSYEQYF. Written as DNA, the CDR3 is TGTGCCAGCAGCCCAGGGACAGGGAGCTCCTACGAGCAGTACTTC. The complete variable domain, with remaining parts taken from reference TRBV7-2 and TRBJ2-7, reads GAGVSQSPSNKVTEKGKDVELRCDPISGHTALYWYRQSLGQGLEFLIYFQGNSAPDKSGLPSDRFSAERTGGSVSTLTIQRTQQEDSAVYLCASSPGTGSSYEQYFGPGTRLTVT.

This chain links TRBV7-9 with TRBJ1-4, with TRBD1 matching 8 bases. The CDR3 is 15 residues long. Germline CDR1 SEHNR, CDR2 FQNEAQ (reference sequence). With 2 bases clipped from V and 7 bases from J, the junction kept 6 bases outside the gene matches. This CDR3 reads CASSLTPTGVEKLFF. DNA for the CDR3: TGTGCCAGCAGCTTAACTCCGACAGGGGTTGAAAAACTGTTTTTT.

The chain uses TRBV27 and TRBJ1-5; the D is unclear. V gave up 5 bases and J gave up 6 bases, with 8 bases separating them. CDR1 MNHEY and CDR2 SMNVEV come from the germline V gene (reference sequence). CDR3 length equals 12 residues. The CDR3 DNA reads TGTGCCAGCAGTGTCCGGGGTCAGCCCCAGCATTTT. This codes for CASSVRGQPQHF.

This chain connects TRBV4-1 to TRBJ2-3, with 7 nucleotides matching TRBD2. CDR3 length: 15 amino acids. J gave up 4 bases and V 5 bases, and 9 bases lay outside the gene matches. Germline V gene data show CDR1 as MGHRA and CDR2 as YSYEKL. The CDR3 reads CASSFASGEADTQYF. In DNA, the CDR3 is TGCGCCAGCAGCTTCGCTAGCGGTGAGGCAGATACGCAGTATTTT.

This chain links TRBV25-1 with TRBJ1-1, with TRBD1 identical over 7 bases. Trimming at V came to 0 bases and at J to 1 base, leaving 8 bases not matched to a gene. CDR1 is MGHDK, CDR2 SYGVNS, per germline. The CDR3 is 17 amino acids. The DNA for the CDR3 is TGTGCCAGCAGTGAATACACAGGGTCAGGGGGGAACACTGAAGCTTTCTTT. Translating it yields CASSEYTGSGGNTEAFF.

The chain joins TRBV7-6 to TRBJ2-1; TRBD1 is a possible D gene (6 bases). The CDR3 totals 17 residues. CDR1 and CDR2 from the germline V gene are SGHVS and FNYEAQ. The V end was cut by 2 bases, the J end by 0 bases, with 14 bases between. The CDR3 protein is CASSLWQGTSSYNEQFF. The CDR3 DNA reads as TGTGCCAGCAGCTTATGGCAGGGGACGAGCTCCTACAATGAGCAGTTCTTC.

The chain joins TRBV24-1 to TRBJ2-7, with TRBD1 matching 7 bases. V gave up 10 bases and J gave up 5 bases; unmatched junction bases: 13. The CDR3 extends over 14 amino acids. Germline CDR1 is KGHDR and CDR2 is SFDVKD. CDR3 sequence reads: CATRIQGRKDEQYF. The CDR3, as DNA: TGTGCCACTAGGATACAGGGGAGAAAGGACGAGCAGTACTTC.

The gene calls are TRBV4-1 and TRBJ2-3, with D perhaps matching TRBD1 (6 bases). From germline, CDR1 is MGHRA and CDR2 YSYEKL. Between the trimmed V and J ends, which lost 0 bases and 6 bases, there was a span of 16 bases. The length of the CDR3 is 16 residues. The CDR3 DNA sequence: TGCGCCAGCAGCCAAGATCGGTCAGGGGCTTGGGATACGCAGTATTTT. Translated, it gives CASSQDRSGAWDTQYF.

The V gene is TRBV5-4, the J gene TRBJ2-3, with 12 nucleotides matching TRBD2. Germline V CDR1 and CDR2: SGHNT, YYREEE (reference sequence). V was pared by 4 bases and J by 5 bases, with 5 bases of the junction left unmatched. CDR3 length equals 15 residues. The CDR3 DNA is TGTGCCAGCAGCGAGACTAGCGGGGGACGAGATACGCAGTATTTT. It encodes CASSETSGGRDTQYF.

The chain links TRBV21-1 to TRBJ1-2. TRBV21-1 has pseudogene status. CDR3 length equals 9 residues. DNA of the CDR3: TGTGCCCCGGGAGGTGGCTACACCTTC. Encoded protein: CAPGGGYTF.